The present T cell receptor beta chain was sequenced within a study of beta chain features in type 1 diabetes. Donors contributed one heparinised blood draw apiece, averaging roughly 0.12 L. Cells sorted by CD45RO/CCR7/CD25/CD127/CD95/CD27 comprised CD4+ naive, central memory, regulatory and stem cell-like memory cells. The CDR3 has 15 residues. Germline trimming cut 4 bases from V and 6 bases from J; bases unmatched to any gene: 10. Per the germline V gene, CDR1 is SGHNT and CDR2 is YYREEE (reference sequence). What was sequenced were expressed TCRB transcripts, since all of the isolated RNA had been reverse transcribed. The data were produced by immunoSEQ multiplex PCR, yet TCRdb's version contains in-frame clones alone and is incomplete. Of around 600,000 clones detected, 9.5% to 15% appear once; the ten largest clones hold about 0.11%. Broader study findings: Among patients with Type 1 diabetes, TCRB CDR3s were moderately but significantly shorter in every one of the four CD4+ subsets. Cells with high TCR expression could be over-represented by cDNA sequencing.

This clone was seen a handful of times. The antigen remains undetermined. Input material: naive CD4+ T cells from blood. The chain couples TRBV5-4 to TRBJ2-1; 7 bases align to TRBD1. The TCR originated in a man between 25 and 39 years old with type 1 diabetes. This chain's CDR3 is CASSPRGIFANEQFF. The CDR3 DNA reads as TGTGCCAGCAGCCCCAGGGGGATTTTCGCCAATGAGCAGTTCTTC.